Listed below are T cell receptor beta chains from one sample, sequenced in a study of breast tumors, draining lymph nodes, adjacent tissues. TCRdb independently ran MiXCR on the multiplex PCR reads; one entry per CDR3 protein. The data hold some 130,000 distinct CDR3 sequences, with under 25% observed a single time. Input material: axillary lymph node tissue. The receptors derive from a female donor with breast cancer. Some clones in this sample may be carry-over from other donors' samples. Each CDR3 is given with its conserved first and last residue. Each record gives: J gene, D gene, V gene, clone size, CDR3 protein, CDR3 DNA. A D gene is named only where the DNA matches it firmly. Clone size, where shown, is once, few, many, or a class for clones that have expanded.

>TRBJ2-1|TRBD2|TRBV5-1|many
CASSSGGGPRLFF
TGCGCCAGCAGTTCGGGGGGGGGACCTCGGCTGTTCTTC
>TRBJ1-5|TRBD1|TRBV20-1|many
CSAWDRGDIQPQHF
TGCAGTGCGTGGGACAGGGGTGATATTCAGCCCCAGCATTTT
>TRBJ1-2|TRBD1|TRBV4-3|many
CASSQGAGGNGYTF
TGCGCCAGCAGCCAAGGGGCAGGGGGCAATGGCTACACCTTC
>TRBJ2-1|TRBD2|TRBV10-2|many
CASRLAGVSNEQFF
TGCGCCAGCAGACTAGCGGGAGTTTCCAATGAGCAGTTCTTC
>TRBJ1-5|NA|TRBV30|NA
CAWSTQSSQPQHF
TGTGCCTGGAGTACACAGAGCAGTCAGCCCCAGCATTTT
>TRBJ2-3|NA|TRBV5-4|NA
CASSLYSRQITDTQYF
TGTGCCAGCAGCTTATACTCTCGACAGATTACAGATACGCAGTATTTT
>TRBJ2-7|NA|TRBV6-6|many
CASSAGQTYEQYF
TGTGCCAGCAGTGCCGGACAGACTTACGAGCAGTACTTC
>TRBJ2-7|NA|TRBV20-1|NA
CSVGVSSYEQYF
TGCAGTGTTGGGGTCTCCTCCTACGAGCAGTACTTC
>TRBJ2-7|NA|TRBV29-1|many
CSGYTGYEQYF
TGCAGCGGGTACACGGGCTACGAGCAGTACTTC
>TRBJ2-3|NA|TRBV5-4|many
CASSPTGRNTDTQYF
TGTGCCAGCAGCCCGACAGGTAGAAACACAGATACGCAGTATTTT
>TRBJ1-2|TRBD1|TRBV5-1|many
CASSLGDSFYGYTF
TGCGCCAGCAGCTTGGGGGACAGCTTCTATGGCTACACCTTC
>TRBJ2-1|NA|TRBV3-1|few
CASSQERELYNEQFF
TGTGCCAGCAGCCAAGAGAGGGAATTATACAATGAGCAGTTCTTC
>TRBJ2-1|TRBD2|TRBV11-3|many
CASRIAGGPYNEQFF
TGTGCCAGCAGGATAGCGGGAGGGCCTTATAATGAGCAGTTCTTC
>TRBJ2-1|TRBD1|TRBV3-1|many
CASSHYRGNEQFF
TGTGCCAGCAGTCATTACAGGGGGAATGAGCAGTTCTTC
>TRBJ2-1|TRBD2|TRBV19|many
CASSTRTSGKSEQFF
TGTGCCAGTAGTACACGGACTAGCGGGAAGAGTGAGCAGTTCTTC
>TRBJ2-1|NA|TRBV11-3|few
CASSLSSNNGQFF
TGTGCCAGCAGCTTATCCTCGAACAATGGGCAGTTCTTC
>TRBJ2-5|TRBD2|TRBV27|many
CASSYTGGATQYF
TGTGCCAGCAGTTATACGGGAGGGGCGACCCAGTACTTC
>TRBJ1-4|NA|TRBV28|NA
CASSLGHRDEKLFF
TGTGCCAGCAGTTTGGGACACAGGGATGAAAAACTGTTTTTT
>TRBJ2-5|TRBD2|TRBV7-8|many
CASSRVAGGPLGQETQYF
TGTGCCAGCAGCCGGGTAGCGGGAGGGCCACTCGGCCAAGAGACCCAGTACTTC
>TRBJ2-1|TRBD2|TRBV2|many
CASTRGSGRVNEQFF
TGTGCCAGCACCCGGGGTAGCGGGAGGGTCAATGAGCAGTTCTTC
>TRBJ2-7|NA|TRBV27|many
CASGTPPVYEQYF
TGTGCCAGCGGGACGCCGCCGGTTTACGAGCAGTACTTC
>TRBJ2-7|NA|TRBV12-3/TRBV12-4|many
CASSRPDSPYEQYF
TGTGCCAGCAGCCGCCCGGACTCACCCTACGAGCAGTACTTC
>TRBJ2-1|NA|TRBV12-3/TRBV12-4|many
CASSLVRTEQFF
TGTGCCAGCAGTTTAGTTCGGACTGAGCAGTTCTTC
>TRBJ2-1|NA|TRBV10-3|many
CAISEGGPSYNEQFF
TGTGCCATCAGTGAAGGCGGCCCCTCCTACAATGAGCAGTTCTTC
>TRBJ2-1|NA|TRBV3-2|many
CASSTQTQFF
TGTGCCAGCAGCACACAGACGCAGTTCTTC
>TRBJ2-3|NA|TRBV19|few
CASSIGSNRPPSDTQYF
TGTGCCAGTAGTATAGGGTCCAACCGCCCCCCTTCAGATACGCAGTATTTT
>TRBJ2-7|TRBD2|TRBV7-2|NA
CASSFSGRGAGEQYF
TGTGCCAGCAGCTTTAGCGGGAGGGGGGCTGGCGAGCAGTACTTC
>TRBJ2-2|NA|TRBV29-1|many
CSVEDRTNTGELFF
TGCAGCGTTGAAGACAGGACGAACACCGGGGAGCTGTTTTTT
>TRBJ1-3|NA|TRBV6-5|few
CASSYSPSSGNTIYF
TGTGCCAGCAGTTACAGTCCTAGCTCTGGAAACACCATATATTTT
>TRBJ2-3|NA|TRBV5-1|many
CASSTGTATDTQYF
TGCGCCAGCAGTACCGGGACTGCCACAGATACGCAGTATTTT
>TRBJ2-1|TRBD2|TRBV6-1|few
CASKSGTTTYNEQFF
TGTGCCAGCAAATCCGGGACTACCACCTACAATGAGCAGTTCTTC
>TRBJ1-2|NA|TRBV6-1|many
CASSEGVGYGYTF
TGTGCCAGCAGTGAAGGGGTTGGCTATGGCTACACCTTC
>TRBJ2-5|TRBD1|TRBV6-6|many
CASSYERTGGETQYF
TGTGCCAGCAGTTACGAGCGGACAGGGGGGGAGACCCAGTACTTC
>TRBJ1-1|NA|TRBV6-1|NA
CASSVTRTEAFF
TGTGCCAGCAGTGTAACACGCACTGAAGCTTTCTTT
>TRBJ1-4|NA|TRBV12-5|many
CASGFPNEKLFF
TGTGCTAGTGGTTTTCCCAATGAAAAACTGTTTTTT
>TRBJ2-4|NA|TRBV7-9|NA
CASSFGPLGKNIQYF
TGTGCCAGCAGCTTTGGCCCCCTGGGGAAAAACATTCAGTACTTC
>TRBJ2-5|TRBD2|TRBV24-1|many
CATSDPGTSGETQYF
TGTGCCACCAGTGACCCCGGGACTAGTGGGGAGACCCAGTACTTC
>TRBJ2-7|TRBD2|TRBV7-2|many
CASSSGLTSDRSYEQYF
TGTGCCAGCAGTTCCGGCCTGACTAGCGACCGCTCCTACGAGCAGTACTTC
>TRBJ1-6|NA|TRBV12-3/TRBV12-4|many
CASRTDYNSPLHF
TGTGCCAGCAGGACAGACTATAATTCACCCCTCCACTTT
>TRBJ2-5|NA|TRBV6-5|many
CASSRLAFQETQYF
TGTGCCAGCAGTCGTCTAGCGTTCCAAGAGACCCAGTACTTC
>TRBJ2-3|TRBD2|TRBV28|many
CASSLGLAGVGTTDTQYF
TGTGCCAGCAGTTTGGGACTAGCGGGAGTGGGAACCACAGATACGCAGTATTTT
>TRBJ1-4|TRBD1|TRBV4-3|many
CASSPDRGYEKLFF
TGCGCCAGCAGCCCCGACAGGGGTTACGAAAAACTGTTTTTT
>TRBJ1-5|NA|TRBV19|NA
CASSNHGGSAQHF
TGTGCCAGTAGTAACCACGGGGGCTCTGCCCAGCATTTT
>TRBJ2-1|TRBD1|TRBV19|many
CASSIKTGATGNEQFF
TGTGCCAGTAGTATTAAGACAGGGGCGACGGGCAATGAGCAGTTCTTC
>TRBJ2-1|TRBD1|TRBV28|NA
CASSTRDRVTNEQFF
TGTGCCAGCAGTACCCGGGACAGGGTTACCAATGAGCAGTTCTTC